This TCR beta chain originates from a study of T cells in localized non-small cell lung cancer. Overall study results and limits: Out of the top 100 tumor clones, a median around 50 were seen in adjacent lung. Peak T cell clonality was found in uninvolved adjacent lung, exceeding tumor.

Germline-derived CDR1 and CDR2 are LNHDA and SQIVND (reference sequence). Trimming removed 4 bases at V and 7 bases at J, with 11 bases between. The CDR3 runs to 13 residues. Note on this clone: Its specificity is unknown.

Clones were sequenced by immunoSEQ multiplex PCR, and TCRdb holds only the in-frame ones, with some missing. The data contain about 72,000 clones, 84% of them singletons. The sequencing here drew on peripheral blood, taken before any cancer treatment. The sequence was obtained from a female donor over 55 with stage I lung adenocarcinoma. The chain is built from TRBV19 and TRBJ2-1, with D possibly called TRBD1 or TRBD2 (6 bases each). For the CDR3, the DNA is TGTGCCAGTAGTAGGGGGGCGGGAAATGAGCAGTTCTTC. The encoded protein is CASSRGAGNEQFF. Filled out from reference TRBV19 and TRBJ2-1, the complete variable domain reads DGGITQSPKYLFRKEGQNVTLSCEQNLNHDAMYWYRQDPGQGLRLIYYSQIVNDFQKGDIAEGYSVSREKKESFPLTVTSAQKNPTAFYLCASSRGAGNEQFFGPGTRLTVL.